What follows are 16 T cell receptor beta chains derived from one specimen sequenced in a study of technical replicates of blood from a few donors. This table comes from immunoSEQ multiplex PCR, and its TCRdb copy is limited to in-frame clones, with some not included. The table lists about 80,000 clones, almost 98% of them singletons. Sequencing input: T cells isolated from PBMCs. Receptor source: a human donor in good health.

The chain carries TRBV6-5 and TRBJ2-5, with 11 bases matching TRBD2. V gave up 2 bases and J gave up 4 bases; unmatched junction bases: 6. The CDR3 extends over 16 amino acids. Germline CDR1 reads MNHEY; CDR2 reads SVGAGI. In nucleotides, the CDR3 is TGTGCCAGCAGTTACCTTAGCGGGGGGGGGAGAGAGACCCAGTACTTC. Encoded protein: CASSYLSGGGRETQYF.

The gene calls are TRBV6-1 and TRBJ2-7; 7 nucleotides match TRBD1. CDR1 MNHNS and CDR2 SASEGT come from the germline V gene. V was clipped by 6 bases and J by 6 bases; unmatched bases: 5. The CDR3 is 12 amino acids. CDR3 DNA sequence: TGTGCCAGCAGACAGACAGGGCTCGAGCAGTACTTC. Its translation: CASRQTGLEQYF.

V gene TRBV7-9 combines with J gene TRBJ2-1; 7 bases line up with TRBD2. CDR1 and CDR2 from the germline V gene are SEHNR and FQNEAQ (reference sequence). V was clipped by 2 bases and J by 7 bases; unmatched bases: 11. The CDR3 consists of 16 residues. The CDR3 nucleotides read TGTGCCAGCAGCTTACTCGGGCGGGAGCTCACGAATGAGCAGTTCTTC. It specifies CASSLLGRELTNEQFF.

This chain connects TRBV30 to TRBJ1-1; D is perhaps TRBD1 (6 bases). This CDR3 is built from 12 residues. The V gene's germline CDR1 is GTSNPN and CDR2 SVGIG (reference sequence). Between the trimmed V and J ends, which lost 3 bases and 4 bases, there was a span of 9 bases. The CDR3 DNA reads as TGTGCCTGGAGCCAGGGGTTCACTGAAGCTTTCTTT. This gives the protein CAWSQGFTEAFF.

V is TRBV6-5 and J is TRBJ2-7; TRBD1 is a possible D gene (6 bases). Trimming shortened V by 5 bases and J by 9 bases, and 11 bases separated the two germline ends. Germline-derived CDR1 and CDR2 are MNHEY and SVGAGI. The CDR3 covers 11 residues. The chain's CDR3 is CASSDRLRQYF. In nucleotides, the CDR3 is TGTGCCAGCAGTGACAGGTTGAGGCAGTACTTC.

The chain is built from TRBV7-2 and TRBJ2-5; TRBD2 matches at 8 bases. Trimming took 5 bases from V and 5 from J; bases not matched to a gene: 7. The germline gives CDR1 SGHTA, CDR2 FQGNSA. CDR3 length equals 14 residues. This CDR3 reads CASSPRTSMETQYF. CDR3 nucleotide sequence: TGTGCCAGCAGCCCAAGGACTAGCATGGAGACCCAGTACTTC.

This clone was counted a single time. The CDR3 loop reads CASSPTLAGGPLDIQYF. The CDR3 region has the DNA TGTGCCAGCAGCCCAACGCTAGCGGGAGGGCCTTTAGACATTCAGTACTTC. This chain uses TRBV5-6 with TRBJ2-4; TRBD2 aligns across 12 bases. V was pared by 4 bases and J by 8 bases, with 13 bases of the junction left unmatched. The CDR3 covers 17 residues. Germline V gene sequence: CDR1 SGHDT, CDR2 YYEEEE.

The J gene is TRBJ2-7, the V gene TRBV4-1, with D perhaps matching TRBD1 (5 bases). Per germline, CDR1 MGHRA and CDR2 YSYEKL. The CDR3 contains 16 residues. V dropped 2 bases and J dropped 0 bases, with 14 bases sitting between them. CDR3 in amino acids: CASSQYQGIGSYEQYF. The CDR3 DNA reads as TGCGCCAGCAGCCAATACCAGGGAATAGGCTCCTACGAGCAGTACTTC.

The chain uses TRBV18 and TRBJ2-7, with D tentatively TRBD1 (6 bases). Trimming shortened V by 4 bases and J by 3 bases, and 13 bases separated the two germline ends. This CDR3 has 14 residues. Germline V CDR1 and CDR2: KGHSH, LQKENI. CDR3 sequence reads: CASSQTGLYYEQYF. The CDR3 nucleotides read TGTGCCAGCTCACAGACAGGATTGTACTACGAGCAGTACTTC.

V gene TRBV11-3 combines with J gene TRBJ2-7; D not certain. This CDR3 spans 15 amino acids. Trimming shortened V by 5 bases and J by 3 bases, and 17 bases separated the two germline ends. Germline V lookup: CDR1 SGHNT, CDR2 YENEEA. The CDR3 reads CASSPPLGDGYEQYF. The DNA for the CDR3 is TGTGCCAGCAGCCCACCCCTCGGAGACGGCTACGAGCAGTACTTC.

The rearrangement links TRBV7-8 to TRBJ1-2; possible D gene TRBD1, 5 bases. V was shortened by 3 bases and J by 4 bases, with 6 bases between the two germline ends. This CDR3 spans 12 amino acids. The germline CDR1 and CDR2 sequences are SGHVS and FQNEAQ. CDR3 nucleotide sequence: TGTGCCAGCAGCTTGGGGGGCTATGGCTACACCTTC. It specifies CASSLGGYGYTF. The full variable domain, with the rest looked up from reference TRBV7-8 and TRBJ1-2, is GAGVSQSPRYKVAKRGQDVALRCDPISGHVSLFWYQQALGQGPEFLTYFQNEAQLDKSGLPSDRFFAERPEGSVSTLKIQRTQQEDSAVYLCASSLGGYGYTFGSGTRLTVV.

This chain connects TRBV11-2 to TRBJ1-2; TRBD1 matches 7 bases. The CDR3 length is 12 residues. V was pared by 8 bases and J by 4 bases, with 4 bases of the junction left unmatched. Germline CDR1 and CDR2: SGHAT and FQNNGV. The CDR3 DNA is TGTGCCAGCCTAACAGGGGTCTATGGCTACACCTTC. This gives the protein CASLTGVYGYTF.

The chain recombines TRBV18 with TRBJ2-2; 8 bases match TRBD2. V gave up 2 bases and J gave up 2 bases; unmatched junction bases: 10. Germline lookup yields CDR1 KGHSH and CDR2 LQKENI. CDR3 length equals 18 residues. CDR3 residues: CASSPGLASQINTGELFF. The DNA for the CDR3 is TGTGCCAGCTCACCAGGACTAGCCTCGCAGATAAACACCGGGGAGCTGTTTTTT.

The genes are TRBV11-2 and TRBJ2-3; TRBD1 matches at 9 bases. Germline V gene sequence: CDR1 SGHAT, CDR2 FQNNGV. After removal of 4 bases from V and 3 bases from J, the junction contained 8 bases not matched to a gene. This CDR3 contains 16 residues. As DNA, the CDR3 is TGTGCCAGCAGCTCCTTAGGGACAGGGAGGACAGATACGCAGTATTTT. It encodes CASSSLGTGRTDTQYF.

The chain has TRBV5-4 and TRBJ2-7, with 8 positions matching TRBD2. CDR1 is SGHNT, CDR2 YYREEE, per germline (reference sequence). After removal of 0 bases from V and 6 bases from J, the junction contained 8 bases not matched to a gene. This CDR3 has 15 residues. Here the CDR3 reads CASSLGGLAGLEQYF. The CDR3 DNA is TGTGCCAGCAGCTTGGGTGGGCTAGCGGGTCTCGAGCAGTACTTC.

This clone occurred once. The CDR3 nucleotides read TGTGCCAGCAGTTACGCCGCGGGGGCCGCATACGAGCAGTACTTC. Its translation is CASSYAAGAAYEQYF. This chain connects TRBV6-5 to TRBJ2-7, with a possible D match to TRBD2 (7 bases). The length of the CDR3 is 15 residues. Germline CDR1 MNHEY, CDR2 SVGAGI. Trimming took off 2 bases at V and 4 bases at J, with 15 bases between the two ends.